This TCR beta chain originates from a study of blood T cell repertoires in COVID-19 (dated by TCRdb to between 2020 and 2021). Study-level background: Samples from collaborators originated in the United States, Italy and Spain and spanned both the acute and convalescent phases of COVID-19. The material from the prospective study consisted of cDNA or gDNA derived from T cells, B-cell-depleted T cells, or PBMCs. Subjects who had been exposed to COVID-19, were actively infected with it, or had recovered from it provided the deeply sampled blood TCRbeta repertoires that made up the dataset. Samples were obtained from the ongoing ImmuneRACE study (first 160 participants) and from 1,254 subjects provided by 6 global collaborators. Where available, HLA class I and class II types were taken from metadata supplied by the sample provider and were not determined by assay-based typing. Sample metadata almost always included a de-identified subject ID, COVID-19 status, age in years and sex. The repertoires were released in a freely available public database meant as a resource for research on the immune response to SARS-CoV-2.

Turning to this clone: What this receptor recognizes is not known. The input lacks base qualities; no much larger clone sits a single base away.

TCRbeta CDR3 regions were amplified from genomic DNA by means of the immunoSEQ Assay, a bias-controlled multiplex PCR. The published analysis was carried out like this. The number of nucleated cells in each sample was estimated by amplification of reference gene primers within the assay. To quantify the absolute abundance of each unique TCRbeta CDR3 rearrangement, sequence reads were collapsed and filtered. Productive Simpson clonality was computed per sample as the square root of Simpson's diversity index over productive rearrangements. TCRdb limited this immuneACCESS table to in-frame rearrangements with V and J called. A share of clones is missing; checked studies link under half to unresolved V genes, and the rest is unexplained. That table furnishes V, J and clone size, whereas the DNA furnished D and trimming. This sample comprises about 270,000 clones, around four fifths of them detected only once. Of the sample, over 3.5% falls within the top ten clones.

Taken from the germline V gene (reference sequence), the CDR1 and CDR2 loops are LNHDA and SQIVND. V sheds 3 bases and J sheds 5 bases, leaving 8 bases between their ends. Including the terminal cysteine and phenylalanine, the CDR3 comprises 13 residues. Kept here is only the CDR3 DNA, which spans 39 bases and is read in frame from base 1. Overall results and qualifications from the work: The amount of clinical and demographic metadata varied by source and participant and was provided uncurated.

Collaborating institutions collected whole blood in K2EDTA tubes following their own protocols. For TCRbeta analysis, collaborators shipped samples as frozen whole blood, isolated PBMCs, or DNA extracted from either of those sample types. The V gene is TRBV19 and the J gene is TRBJ2-1, and possibly TRBD1, on 5 matching bases. The TCR originated in a woman aged 45-65 years with active or convalescent COVID-19. Source material: peripheral blood. CDR3 loop: CASSIRQHNEQFF. Here is the DNA: TGTGCCAGTAGTATCCGACAGCACAATGAGCAGTTCTTC.